The present T cell receptor beta chain was sequenced within a study of post-analysis software for immune sequencing data. Study-level information: Included courses were relapsing-remitting and secondary progressive multiple sclerosis; progressive-relapsing multiple sclerosis was also included.

Notes on the study in general: Compared with controls, patients showed significantly lower normalized Chao1 diversity. Strong co-clustering by F measure linked samples that shared a preparation batch.

cDNA libraries for TCR beta contained unique molecular identifiers. Once about 0.95 to 10 million T cells were used, roughly 490,000 cDNA molecules resulted. One entry per CDR3 protein results from TCRdb running MiXCR on the PCR reads. The table includes about 180,000 distinct CDR3 sequences, 30% detected once. Only a few counts were recorded for this clonotype. Antigen specificity is unknown. Input material: blood. This receptor was obtained from a girl aged 10 to 17 with multiple sclerosis.

Written as DNA, the CDR3 is TGCAGTGCTCCCTTATGGGGCCTAGGGGAATCCCTCCACTTT. It translates to CSAPLWGLGESLHF. The chain couples TRBV20-1 to TRBJ1-6; weak D call: TRBD1 (5 bases). The CDR3 is made up of 14 amino acids. Germline assignment: CDR1 DFQATT and CDR2 SNEGSKA (reference sequence). V lost 5 bases to trimming and J lost 14 bases, with 22 bases between them.